A few counts support the clone carrying this TCR beta chain. This entry is derived from a study of T cells of healthy individuals. The trim removed 4 bases at V and 2 bases at J, leaving 9 bases unmatched. This CDR3 region has 16 residues. Germline V CDR1 and CDR2: SGHRS, YFSETQ. TCRdb recomputed calls from the 5' RACE reads with MiXCR, one row per CDR3 protein. The table shows 50,000 to 55,000 distinct CDR3 sequences, with roughly 14% occurring only once. This sequence originates from a human donor in good health. The genes are TRBV5-1 and TRBJ2-7; TRBD2 matches 10 bases. The CDR3 nucleotides read TGCGCCAGCAGCCCCGGACCTAGCGGGAGTGCCTACGAGCAGTACTTC. It translates to CASSPGPSGSAYEQYF. The full variable domain, rest sourced from reference TRBV5-1 and TRBJ2-7, is KAGVTQTPRYLIKTRGQQVTLSCSPISGHRSVSWYQQTPGQGLQFLFEYFSETQRNKGNFPGRFSGRQFSNSRSEMNVSTLELGDSALYLCASSPGPSGSAYEQYFGPGTRLTVT.